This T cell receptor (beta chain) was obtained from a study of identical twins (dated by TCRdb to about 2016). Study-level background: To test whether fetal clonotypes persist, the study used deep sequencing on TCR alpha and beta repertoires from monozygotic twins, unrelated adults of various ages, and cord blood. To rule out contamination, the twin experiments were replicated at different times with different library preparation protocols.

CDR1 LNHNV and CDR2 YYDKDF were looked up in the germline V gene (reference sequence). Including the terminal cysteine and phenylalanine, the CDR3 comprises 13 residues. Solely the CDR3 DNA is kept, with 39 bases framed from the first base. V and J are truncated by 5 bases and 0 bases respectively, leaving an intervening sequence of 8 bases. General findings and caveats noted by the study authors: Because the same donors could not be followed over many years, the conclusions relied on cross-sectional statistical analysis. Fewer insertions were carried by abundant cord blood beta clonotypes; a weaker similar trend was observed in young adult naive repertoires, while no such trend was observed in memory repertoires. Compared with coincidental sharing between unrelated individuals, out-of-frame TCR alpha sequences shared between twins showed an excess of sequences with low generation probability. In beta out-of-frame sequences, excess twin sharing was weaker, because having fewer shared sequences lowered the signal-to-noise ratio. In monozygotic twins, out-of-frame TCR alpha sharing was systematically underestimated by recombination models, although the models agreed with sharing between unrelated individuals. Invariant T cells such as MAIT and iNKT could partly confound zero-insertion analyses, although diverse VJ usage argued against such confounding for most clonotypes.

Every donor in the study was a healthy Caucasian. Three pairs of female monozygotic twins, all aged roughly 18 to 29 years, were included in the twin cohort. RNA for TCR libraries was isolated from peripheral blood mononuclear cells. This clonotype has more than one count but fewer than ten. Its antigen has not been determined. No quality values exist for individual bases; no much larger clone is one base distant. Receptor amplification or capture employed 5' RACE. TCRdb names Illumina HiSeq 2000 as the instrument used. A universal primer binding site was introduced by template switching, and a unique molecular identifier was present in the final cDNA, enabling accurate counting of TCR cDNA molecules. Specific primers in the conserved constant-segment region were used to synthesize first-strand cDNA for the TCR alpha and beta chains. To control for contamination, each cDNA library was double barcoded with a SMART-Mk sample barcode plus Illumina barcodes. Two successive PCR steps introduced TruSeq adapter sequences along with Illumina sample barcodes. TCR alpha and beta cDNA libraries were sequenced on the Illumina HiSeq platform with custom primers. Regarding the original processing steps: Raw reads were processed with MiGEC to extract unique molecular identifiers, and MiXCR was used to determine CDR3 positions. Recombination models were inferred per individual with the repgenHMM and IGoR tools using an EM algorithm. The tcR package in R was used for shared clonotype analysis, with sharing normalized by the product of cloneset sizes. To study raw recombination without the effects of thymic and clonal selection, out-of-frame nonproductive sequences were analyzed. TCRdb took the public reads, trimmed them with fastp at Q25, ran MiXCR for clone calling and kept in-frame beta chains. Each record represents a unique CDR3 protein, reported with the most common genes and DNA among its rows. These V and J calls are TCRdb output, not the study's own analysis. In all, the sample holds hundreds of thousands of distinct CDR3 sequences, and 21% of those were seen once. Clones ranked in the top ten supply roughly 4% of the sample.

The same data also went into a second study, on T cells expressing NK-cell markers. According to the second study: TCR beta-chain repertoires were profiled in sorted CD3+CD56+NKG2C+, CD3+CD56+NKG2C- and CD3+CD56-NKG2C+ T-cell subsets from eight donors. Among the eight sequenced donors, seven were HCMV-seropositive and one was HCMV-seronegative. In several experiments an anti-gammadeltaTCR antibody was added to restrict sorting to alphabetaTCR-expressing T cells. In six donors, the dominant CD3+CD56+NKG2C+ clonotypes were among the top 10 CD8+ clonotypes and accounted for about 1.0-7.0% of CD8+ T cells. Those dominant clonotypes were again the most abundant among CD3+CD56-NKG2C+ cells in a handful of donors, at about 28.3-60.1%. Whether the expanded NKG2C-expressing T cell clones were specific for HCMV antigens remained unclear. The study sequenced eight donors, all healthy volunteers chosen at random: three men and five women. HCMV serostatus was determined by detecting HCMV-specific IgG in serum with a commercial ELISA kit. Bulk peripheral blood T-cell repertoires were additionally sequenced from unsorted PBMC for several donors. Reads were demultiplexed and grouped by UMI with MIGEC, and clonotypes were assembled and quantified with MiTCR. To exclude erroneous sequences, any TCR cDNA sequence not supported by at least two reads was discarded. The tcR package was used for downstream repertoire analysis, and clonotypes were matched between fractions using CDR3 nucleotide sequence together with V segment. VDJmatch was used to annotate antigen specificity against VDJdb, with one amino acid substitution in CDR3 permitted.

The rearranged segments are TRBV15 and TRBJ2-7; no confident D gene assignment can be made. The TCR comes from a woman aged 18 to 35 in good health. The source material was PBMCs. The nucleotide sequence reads TGTGCCACCAGCGCCGGCCTCTCCTACGAGCAGTACTTC. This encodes CATSAGLSYEQYF.